What follows are 24 T cell receptor beta chains derived from one specimen sequenced in a study of blood T cell repertoires in COVID-19. Clones were read by immunoSEQ multiplex PCR, and TCRdb kept only the in-frame ones, dropping some. The sample lists 250,000 to 400,000 clones, about 90% seen once, with less than 3% in the top ten. Source material: peripheral blood. The source is a woman aged 30 to 39 with COVID-19, enrolled during active disease.

This sequence joins TRBV19 and TRBJ1-1; maybe TRBD1 (5 bases). Trimming pared 7 bases from V and 1 base from J, leaving 13 bases between. The CDR3 totals 14 residues. Germline V lookup: CDR1 LNHDA, CDR2 SQIVND (reference sequence). The chain's CDR3 is CASKGRDGNTEAFF. CDR3 nucleotide sequence: TGTGCCAGTAAGGGCAGGGATGGGAACACTGAAGCTTTCTTT.

CDR3 bases: TGTGCCAGCAGCTTATCACCAGGGATCAACGAGCAGTACTTC. Translated: CASSLSPGINEQYF. The chain joins TRBV11-2 to TRBJ2-7; D perhaps matches TRBD1 (5 bases). Germline V gene data show CDR1 as SGHAT and CDR2 as FQNNGV. The V and J ends lost 2 bases and 5 bases respectively, with 13 bases between them. This CDR3 has 14 residues.

The rearrangement links TRBV28 to TRBJ1-4; 10 nucleotides match TRBD1. With V trimmed by 4 bases and J by 8 bases, 10 bases remained unmatched. CDR3 length: 16 amino acids. Germline V gives CDR1 MDHEN, CDR2 SYDVKM. CDR3 sequence (DNA): TGTGCCAGCAGTTCACCCGAGGGGACAGGGGTGGAAAAACTGTTTTTT. Protein sequence: CASSSPEGTGVEKLFF.

This clone was counted between two and nine times. This sequence joins TRBV6-4 and TRBJ1-1; D call uncertain. This CDR3 contains 13 residues. Trimming took 4 bases from V and 3 from J, leaving 9 bases between them. CDR1 and CDR2 from the germline V gene are MRHNA and SNTAGT. CDR3 sequence (DNA): TGTGCCAGCAGTGCCCGGGGAGACACTGAAGCTTTCTTT. Protein product: CASSARGDTEAFF.

The chain joins TRBV2 to TRBJ2-1; possibly TRBD1 for D (6 bases). V was shortened by 7 bases and J by 3 bases, with 13 bases between the two germline ends. There are 14 residues in the CDR3. Germline-derived CDR1 and CDR2 are SNHLY and FYNNEI. CDR3: CASNGGRGYNEQFF. In DNA, the CDR3 is TGTGCCAGCAATGGGGGCAGGGGCTACAATGAGCAGTTCTTC.

The chain recombines TRBV5-6 with TRBJ2-7, with TRBD1 matching 10 bases. J gave up 4 bases and V 0 bases, and 7 bases lay outside the gene matches. Germline CDR1 reads SGHDT; CDR2 reads YYEEEE. This CDR3 has 16 residues. The CDR3 here is CASSLAVGTGDYEQYF. CDR3 nucleotides: TGTGCCAGCAGCTTGGCCGTAGGGACAGGGGATTACGAGCAGTACTTC.

The chain has TRBV11-2 and TRBJ1-2; 9 bases fit TRBD1. The V and J ends lost 4 bases and 7 bases, in that order; junction bases with no gene match: 7. The CDR3 spans 14 residues. Per the germline V gene, CDR1 is SGHAT and CDR2 is FQNNGV. This CDR3 reads CASSSYRGLGGYTF. The CDR3 bases are TGTGCCAGCAGCTCTTACAGGGGGCTGGGTGGCTACACCTTC.

This clone came up once. The chain joins TRBV5-4 to TRBJ1-2, with D possibly TRBD1 on 6 matching bases. This CDR3 is built from 12 residues. Trimming stripped 1 base from V and 8 bases from J, with 9 bases between. From germline, CDR1 is SGHNT and CDR2 YYREEE (reference sequence). In DNA, the CDR3 is TGTGCCAGCAGCTTGAACAGGGAAGGCTACACCTTC. This gives the protein CASSLNREGYTF.

The chain links TRBV19 to TRBJ2-1; 14 nucleotides agree with TRBD2. V lost 5 bases, J lost 8 bases, and 17 bases stayed unmatched. The germline CDR1 and CDR2 sequences are LNHDA and SQIVND (reference sequence). The CDR3 consists of 19 residues. DNA for the CDR3: TGTGCCAGTAGTTCTCCCGGGACTAGCGGGAGTCAATGGAGGTATGAGCAGTTCTTC. It encodes CASSSPGTSGSQWRYEQFF. Together with reference TRBV19 and TRBJ2-1, the CDR3 gives the full variable domain: DGGITQSPKYLFRKEGQNVTLSCEQNLNHDAMYWYRQDPGQGLRLIYYSQIVNDFQKGDIAEGYSVSREKKESFPLTVTSAQKNPTAFYLCASSSPGTSGSQWRYEQFFGPGTRLTVL.

This chain connects TRBV19 to TRBJ1-1, with TRBD1 matching over 8 bases. Germline CDR1 is LNHDA and CDR2 is SQIVND (reference sequence). The CDR3 has 13 amino acids. V trimming: 5 bases; J trimming: 7 bases; junction bases outside the gene matches: 6. This CDR3 is CASSDRGRFEAFF. In DNA, the CDR3 is TGTGCCAGTAGTGACAGGGGTCGTTTTGAAGCTTTCTTT.

This chain joins TRBV6-6 and TRBJ1-1; 7 bases map to TRBD1. Germline V lookup: CDR1 MNHNY, CDR2 SVGAGI (reference sequence). Losses at the gene ends were 0 bases for V and 3 bases for J; bases not matched to a gene: 7. The CDR3 consists of 16 residues. CDR3 DNA: TGTGCCAGCAGTTACTCTCTTAGACAGGGACACACTGAAGCTTTCTTT. It translates to CASSYSLRQGHTEAFF.

J is TRBJ2-1 and V is TRBV2; 9 nucleotides match TRBD1. V was pared by 10 bases and J by 7 bases, with 11 bases of the junction left unmatched. This CDR3 has 14 residues. Germline assignment: CDR1 SNHLY and CDR2 FYNNEI. CDR3: CATQKTGGGNEQFF. The CDR3 region has the DNA TGTGCCACCCAAAAGACAGGGGGAGGGAATGAGCAGTTCTTC.

The V and J genes are TRBV3-1 (or the pseudogene TRBV3-2) and TRBJ1-2; 8 nucleotides agree with TRBD1. The CDR3 is 14 residues long. CDR1 and CDR2 (germline): LGHDT, YNNKEL (reference sequence). J gave up 8 bases and V 3 bases, and 8 bases lay outside the gene matches. The CDR3 region is CASSQVDRGKGYTF. CDR3 coding DNA: TGTGCCAGCAGCCAGGTCGACAGGGGTAAGGGCTACACCTTC.

This chain connects TRBV11-3 to TRBJ2-2, with 7 bases fitting TRBD1. Germline lookup yields CDR1 SGHNT and CDR2 YENEEA. The CDR3 has 15 amino acids. J lost 1 base, V lost 5 bases, and 4 bases had no gene match. The CDR3 here is CASSPGTVNTGELFF. Written as DNA, the CDR3 is TGTGCCAGCAGCCCGGGGACAGTGAACACCGGGGAGCTGTTTTTT.

This clone was observed a handful of times. The chain is built from TRBV19 and TRBJ2-1; 7 bases fit TRBD2. Trimming removed 3 bases from V and 4 bases from J; junction bases left unmatched: 21. In germline, CDR1 is LNHDA, CDR2 SQIVND (reference sequence). CDR3 length: 20 amino acids. The chain's CDR3 is CASSMRLAALTGSFYNEQFF. CDR3 nucleotides: TGTGCCAGTAGTATGAGGCTAGCGGCCCTAACAGGCAGCTTTTACAATGAGCAGTTCTTC.

This clone was recorded only once. Germline and junction disagree at one end, which may indicate a read error. This CDR3 reads CSVEGGWEGYTF. The DNA for the CDR3 is TGCAGCGTCGAAGGGGGCTGGGAAGGCTACACCTTC. The rearrangement uses TRBV29-1 and TRBJ1-2; 7 nucleotides align to TRBD1. The CDR3 covers 12 residues. Germline V gene sequence: CDR1 SQVTM, CDR2 ANQGSEA.

The chain carries TRBV28 and TRBJ2-7; D is possibly TRBD2 (8 bases). Germline assignment: CDR1 MDHEN and CDR2 SYDVKM. The CDR3 runs to 13 residues. V lost 8 bases and J lost 2, with 13 bases in between. This CDR3 is CASYSGTAYEQYF. CDR3 in DNA: TGTGCCAGCTATAGCGGGACAGCCTACGAGCAGTACTTC.

CDR3 in DNA: TGCAGCGTTGAAGATCAAGGACGGCGGACTTACAATGAGCAGTTCTTC. It yields the protein CSVEDQGRRTYNEQFF. The rearrangement joins TRBV29-1 to TRBJ2-1; perhaps TRBD2 as D (5 bases). V dropped 0 bases and J dropped 4 bases, with 16 bases sitting between them. This CDR3 contains 16 residues. Germline assignment: CDR1 SQVTM and CDR2 ANQGSEA.

This chain joins TRBV20-1 and TRBJ1-5; no firm D call. From germline, CDR1 is DFQATT and CDR2 SNEGSKA (reference sequence). V dropped 3 bases and J dropped 4 bases, with 10 bases sitting between them. The CDR3 extends over 13 amino acids. The CDR3 protein is CSASLGGNQPQHF. The CDR3 nucleotides read TGCAGTGCTAGTCTAGGAGGAAATCAGCCCCAGCATTTT.

V is TRBV28 and J is TRBJ1-2, with 7 bases that match TRBD1. The CDR3 is made up of 14 amino acids. Germline loops: CDR1 MDHEN, CDR2 SYDVKM. The junction had 7 bases not matched to a gene; V was cut back by 7 bases and J by 2 bases. CDR3 DNA sequence: TGTGCCAGCACCGCACAGGGGCGGAACTATGGCTACACCTTC. Protein: CASTAQGRNYGYTF.

This clone was seen more than once but under ten times. The J gene is TRBJ1-1, the V gene TRBV3-1 (or the pseudogene TRBV3-2); TRBD1 is a possible D gene (5 bases). CDR3 size: 14 residues. V was cut by 2 bases and J by 1 base, with 8 bases left in between. CDR1 is LGHDT, CDR2 YNNKEL, per germline (reference sequence). In nucleotides, the CDR3 is TGTGCCAGCAGCCAATGGGGCTCGAACACTGAAGCTTTCTTT. The encoded protein is CASSQWGSNTEAFF.

Only a few counts were recorded for this clone. The rearrangement joins TRBV7-9 to TRBJ2-7; TRBD1 matches at 10 bases. The CDR3 sequence is 15 residues long. The germline gives CDR1 SEHNR, CDR2 FQNEAQ (reference sequence). The V and J ends lost 5 bases and 4 bases, in that order; junction bases with no gene match: 8. The CDR3 loop reads CASSQRQGAAYEQYF. CDR3 bases: TGTGCCAGCAGCCAGAGACAGGGGGCGGCATACGAGCAGTACTTC.

The V and J genes are TRBV28 and TRBJ2-3; 9 bases are a match to TRBD2. Germline loops: CDR1 MDHEN, CDR2 SYDVKM. The CDR3 is 16 residues long. V was clipped by 6 bases and J by 3 bases; unmatched bases: 10. This CDR3 reads CASSLGGRVGTDTQYF. The CDR3 DNA is TGTGCCAGCAGCCTAGGCGGGAGGGTTGGAACAGATACGCAGTATTTT.

The chain is built from TRBV27 and TRBJ1-1; no clear D gene. The V and J ends lost 2 bases and 1 base respectively, with 8 bases between them. The length of the CDR3 is 14 residues. Germline loops: CDR1 MNHEY, CDR2 SMNVEV (reference sequence). The CDR3 is CASSLASRNTEAFF. CDR3 DNA: TGTGCCAGCAGTTTAGCCAGTCGGAACACTGAAGCTTTCTTT.